A single sample is the source of the 5 T cell receptor beta chains below, sequenced in a study of identical twins. Each CDR3 protein is one row after TCRdb ran MiXCR on the 5' RACE reads. The table records some 460,000 distinct CDR3 sequences, approximately 14% of them present only once. This sample was shared with a second study, whose subject was yellow fever vaccine responses in identical twins.

The sequenced sample was CD4+ T cells sorted from blood. These receptors all stem from a woman in her late teens or twenties in good health.

A few counts support this clonotype. This chain links TRBV14 with TRBJ2-1; perhaps D is TRBD1 or TRBD2 (5 bases each). The V gene lost 4 bases and the J gene lost 5 bases, with 24 bases spanning the gap. CDR3 length: 18 residues. Looked up from germline, CDR1 is SGHDN and CDR2 is FVKESK. The CDR3: CASSPTTGTQPLNNEQFF. CDR3 bases: TGTGCCAGCAGCCCAACCACCGGGACCCAACCCCTGAACAATGAGCAGTTCTTC.

This sequence joins TRBV18 and TRBJ2-5; 9 positions agree with TRBD2. The junction had 9 bases not matched to a gene; V was cut back by 0 bases and J by 4 bases. CDR1 and CDR2 from the germline V gene are KGHSH and LQKENI. CDR3 length: 17 amino acids. The CDR3 bases are TGTGCCAGCTCACCACCGAGGAGCGGGGGGACATCAGAGACCCAGTACTTC. Translation: CASSPPRSGGTSETQYF.

The chain couples TRBV10-3 to TRBJ2-7; 10 bases agree with TRBD2. CDR3 size: 14 residues. Per germline, CDR1 ENHRY and CDR2 SYGVKD. Losses at the gene ends were 5 bases for V and 3 bases for J; bases not matched to a gene: 4. CDR3 nucleotides: TGTGCCATCAGTACCGGGACTAGCGTCTACGAGCAGTACTTC. Translating gives CAISTGTSVYEQYF.

The chain couples TRBV5-1 to TRBJ2-3, with 8 bases aligning to TRBD1. There are 15 residues in the CDR3. From germline, CDR1 is SGHRS and CDR2 YFSETQ. Trimming took 1 base from V and 2 from J; bases not matched to a gene: 3. The CDR3 spells CASSLWGQVTDTQYF. CDR3 in DNA: TGCGCCAGCAGCTTGTGGGGACAGGTCACAGATACGCAGTATTTT.

Ten or more counts support this clonotype. The rearrangement links TRBV9 to TRBJ2-1; TRBD1 might be the D (5 bases). The germline V gene has CDR1 SGDLS and CDR2 YYNGEE. The CDR3 has 19 residues. Trimming shortened V by 6 bases and J by 0 bases, and 25 bases separated the two germline ends. CDR3 sequence: CASIPFSRGSGRSYNEQFF. Written as DNA, the CDR3 is TGTGCCAGCATTCCGTTCTCTAGGGGTTCAGGGCGCTCCTACAATGAGCAGTTCTTC.